The clone carrying this TCR beta chain was detected only once. The entry originates in a study of PD-L1 blockade in urothelial cancer. Turning to the study itself: Prior chemotherapy in patients spanned 0 to 3 regimens. The authors examined blood 3 weeks (second dose) and 6 weeks after treatment start.

This table comes from immunoSEQ multiplex PCR, and its TCRdb copy is limited to in-frame clones, with some not included. The sample has under 150,000 clones, 80% to 90% seen once. V shed 7 bases, J shed 1 base, and the junction held 4 bases outside the gene matches. This CDR3 is built from 14 residues. CDR1 and CDR2 from the germline V gene are SNHLY and FYNNEI. Indicated time point: peripheral blood 6 weeks after treatment start. The V gene is TRBV2, the J gene TRBJ2-1; TRBD1 matches 7 bases. Sequencing was performed on PBMCs, taken around atezolizumab (anti-PD-L1) treatment. The source of this sequence is a man aged 55 to 70 with urothelial cancer. CDR3 in amino acids: CASKRDRSYNEQFF. Here the CDR3 DNA reads TGTGCCAGCAAGAGGGACAGATCCTACAATGAGCAGTTCTTC. The full variable domain, its missing parts supplied by reference TRBV2 and TRBJ2-1, is EPEVTQTPSHQVTQMGQEVILRCVPISNHLYFYWYRQILGQKVEFLVSFYNNEISEKSEIFDDQFSVERPDGSNFTLKIRSTKLEDSAMYFCASKRDRSYNEQFFGPGTRLTVL.